The 27 T cell receptor beta chains listed next were all sequenced from one sample in a study of a mutant IDH1 vaccine in newly diagnosed glioma. The sample's time point: week 5, during vaccination. Every vaccine dose comprised 300 ug of mutant IDH1 20-mer peptide plus topical imiquimod. Some clones are missing from TCRdb's copy, which holds only in-frame ones; the method was immunoSEQ multiplex PCR. The table lists around 58,000 clones, about 81% of them singletons. These receptors' targets are unknown. This specimen was PBMCs, taken from a glioma patient whose treatment included an IDH1 peptide vaccine. The receptor source for this set is a man younger than 40 with glioma.

The rearrangement uses TRBV14 and TRBJ2-1; 9 positions match TRBD1. Germline CDR1 reads SGHDN; CDR2 reads FVKESK. The CDR3 covers 17 residues. Trimming cost V 1 base and J 3 bases; bases outside gene matches: 7. For the CDR3, the DNA is TGTGCCAGCAGCCAAGGCATAGGGACAGGGAACTACAATGAGCAGTTCTTC. This sequence encodes CASSQGIGTGNYNEQFF.

The rearrangement joins TRBV11-2 to TRBJ1-5; weak D call: TRBD1 (5 bases). V lost 5 bases to trimming and J lost 3 bases, with 14 bases between them. CDR1 is SGHAT, CDR2 FQNNGV, per germline. This CDR3 contains 15 residues. The CDR3 is CASSQGPGYNQPQHF. CDR3 nucleotides: TGTGCCAGCAGCCAAGGCCCAGGGTACAATCAGCCCCAGCATTTT.

This sequence joins TRBV5-1 and TRBJ2-1; possible D gene TRBD1, 6 bases. Germline V gene lookup returns CDR1 SGHRS and CDR2 YFSETQ. The CDR3 extends over 16 amino acids. V lost 3 bases and J 0 bases, leaving 13 bases between the germline ends. Written as DNA, the CDR3 is TGCGCCAGCAGCTCGGCCGGGACATCCTCCTACAATGAGCAGTTCTTC. Amino acid sequence: CASSSAGTSSYNEQFF.

This chain connects TRBV27 to TRBJ2-7; D perhaps matches TRBD1 (5 bases). The CDR3 covers 13 residues. Germline loops: CDR1 MNHEY, CDR2 SMNVEV (reference sequence). Trimming left V 6 bases short and J 2 bases short, with 11 bases between. In DNA, the CDR3 is TGTGCCAGCAGCCAGGGTATCGCCTACGAGCAGTACTTC. It specifies CASSQGIAYEQYF.

Only a few counts were recorded for this clone. V gene TRBV5-1 combines with J gene TRBJ1-5, with D possibly matching TRBD1 (6 bases). Between the trimmed V and J ends, which lost 0 bases and 0 bases, there was a span of 10 bases. This CDR3 contains 16 residues. Germline CDR1 is SGHRS and CDR2 is YFSETQ. The CDR3 coding sequence is TGCGCCAGCAGCTTGGGAGGACAGTATAGCAATCAGCCCCAGCATTTT. Amino acids: CASSLGGQYSNQPQHF.

J is TRBJ2-1 and V is TRBV9, with 7 nucleotides matching TRBD1. Germline CDR1 reads SGDLS; CDR2 reads YYNGEE. CDR3 size: 12 residues. The V segment lost 2 bases and the J segment 9 bases; nucleotides outside the gene matches: 2. This CDR3 is CASSVRDSEQFF. In DNA form, the CDR3 reads TGTGCCAGCAGCGTCCGGGACAGTGAGCAGTTCTTC.

The genes are TRBV25-1 and TRBJ1-1; the D is unclear. Germline CDR1 reads MGHDK; CDR2 reads SYGVNS. This CDR3 comprises 15 residues. V was cut by 1 base and J by 3 bases, with 12 bases left in between. The CDR3 here is CASSEFTRTDTEAFF. The CDR3 DNA is TGTGCCAGCAGTGAATTCACCCGGACGGACACTGAAGCTTTCTTT.

The genes are TRBV5-1 and TRBJ1-2; 7 bases match TRBD1. CDR1 and CDR2 (germline): SGHRS, YFSETQ. Trimming removed 4 bases from V and 8 bases from J; junction bases left unmatched: 11. CDR3 length equals 14 residues. This CDR3 reads CASSETDRVEGYTF. DNA of the CDR3: TGCGCCAGCAGCGAGACTGACAGGGTAGAAGGCTACACCTTC.

The chain recombines TRBV18 with TRBJ2-3, with 8 bases identical to TRBD2. The CDR3 contains 17 residues. Germline CDR1 is KGHSH and CDR2 is LQKENI. With V trimmed by 1 base and J by 9 bases, 15 bases remained unmatched. Here the CDR3 reads CASSPLLNSAGAVTQYF. The DNA for the CDR3 is TGTGCCAGCTCACCACTTCTCAATTCAGCGGGGGCTGTGACGCAGTATTTT.

The chain employs TRBV7-7 and TRBJ2-5, with a tentative D call TRBD1 (5 bases). The length of the CDR3 is 14 residues. The V gene lost 6 bases and the J gene lost 5 bases, with 16 bases spanning the gap. Germline V CDR1 and CDR2: SSHAT, FNYEAQ (reference sequence). DNA of the CDR3: TGTGCCAGCAGTCGTGGTGGGGCTTGGGAGACCCAGTACTTC. As protein: CASSRGGAWETQYF.

V is TRBV6-5 and J is TRBJ1-6; possibly TRBD1 for D (5 bases). Trimming took off 7 bases at V and 7 bases at J, with 14 bases between the two ends. The CDR3 is 14 amino acids. CDR1 and CDR2 from the germline V gene are MNHEY and SVGAGI. The CDR3 coding sequence is TGTGCCAGCAAAGGGGACGGGAAAAATTCACCCCTCCACTTT. Translating gives CASKGDGKNSPLHF.

The rearrangement links TRBV28 to TRBJ1-4, with D tentatively TRBD1 (5 bases). V shed 10 bases and J shed 13 bases, with 13 bases lying between them. The CDR3 extends over 10 amino acids. Germline V gene lookup returns CDR1 MDHEN and CDR2 SYDVKM. This CDR3 is CATGRQSLFF. The CDR3 region has the DNA TGTGCCACCGGTAGACAGTCACTGTTTTTT. Full variable domain (missing parts from reference TRBV28 and TRBJ1-4): DVKVTQSSRYLVKRTGEKVFLECVQDMDHENMFWYRQDPGLGLRLIYFSYDVKMKEKGDIPEGYSVSREKKERFSLILESASTNQTSMYLCATGRQSLFFGSGTQLSVL.

The chain links TRBV7-2 to TRBJ1-1, with D unclear. The V end was cut by 7 bases, the J end by 2 bases, with 11 bases between. Germline-derived CDR1 and CDR2 are SGHTA and FQGNSA. The CDR3 totals 13 residues. The CDR3 sequence is CASTGQLNTEAFF. Written as DNA, the CDR3 is TGTGCCAGCACGGGCCAGCTAAACACTGAAGCTTTCTTT.

The V gene is TRBV19, the J gene TRBJ2-7; D gene uncertain. V lost 3 bases and J 4 bases, leaving 10 bases between the germline ends. This CDR3 has 13 residues. CDR1 and CDR2 from the germline V gene are LNHDA and SQIVND (reference sequence). CDR3 sequence: CASSISVVYEQYF. The DNA of the CDR3 is TGTGCCAGTAGTATCTCGGTAGTGTACGAGCAGTACTTC. Together with reference TRBV19 and TRBJ2-7, the CDR3 gives the full variable domain: DGGITQSPKYLFRKEGQNVTLSCEQNLNHDAMYWYRQDPGQGLRLIYYSQIVNDFQKGDIAEGYSVSREKKESFPLTVTSAQKNPTAFYLCASSISVVYEQYFGPGTRLTVT.

About this clone itself: Germline is not matched at one junction end, which may reflect a read error. The CDR3 DNA sequence: TGTGCCAGTAGTTTAGAGACTAGCGGGGTGAGCTCCTACAATGAGCAGTTCTTC. As protein: CASSLETSGVSSYNEQFF. The rearrangement uses TRBV19 and TRBJ2-1, with 11 positions matching TRBD2. Germline assignment: CDR1 LNHDA and CDR2 SQIVND (reference sequence). This CDR3 contains 18 residues. The complete variable domain, with remaining parts taken from reference TRBV19 and TRBJ2-1, reads DGGITQSPKYLFRKEGQNVTLSCEQNLNHDAMYWYRQDPGQGLRLIYYSQIVNDFQKGDIAEGYSVSREKKESFPLTVTSAQKNPTAFYLCASSLETSGVSSYNEQFFGPGTRLTVL.

The chain carries TRBV14 and TRBJ2-2, with TRBD2 matching over 8 bases. V lost 0 bases to trimming and J lost 2 bases; unmatched junction nucleotides: 5. The CDR3 covers 17 residues. The germline CDR1 and CDR2 sequences are SGHDN and FVKESK. The CDR3 DNA reads as TGTGCCAGCAGCCAAGACTCGGGGGGGCGTAACACCGGGGAGCTGTTTTTT. Translating it yields CASSQDSGGRNTGELFF. Looking up the rest from reference TRBV14 and TRBJ2-2 gives the full variable domain: EAGVTQFPSHSVIEKGQTVTLRCDPISGHDNLYWYRRVMGKEIKFLLHFVKESKQDESGMPNNRFLAERTGGTYSTLKVQPAELEDSGVYFCASSQDSGGRNTGELFFGEGSRLTVL.

The chain recombines TRBV7-2 with TRBJ2-5; 12 bases are a match to TRBD2. The CDR3 is made up of 16 amino acids. The germline CDR1 and CDR2 sequences are SGHTA and FQGNSA. V lost 7 bases and J lost 5; bases outside the gene matches: 11. The CDR3 reads CASKLAGGPYPETQYF. CDR3 DNA sequence: TGTGCCAGCAAGCTAGCGGGGGGGCCTTACCCCGAGACCCAGTACTTC.

This chain links TRBV6-5 with TRBJ1-2; 10 bases line up with TRBD1. V shed 7 bases and J 4 bases; nucleotides not matched to a gene: 9. Germline lookup yields CDR1 MNHEY and CDR2 SVGAGI. The CDR3 consists of 15 residues. The CDR3 region has the DNA TGTGCCAGCACCCACAGACAGGGGGCTGGCTATGGCTACACCTTC. This codes for CASTHRQGAGYGYTF.

This chain uses TRBV18 with TRBJ2-3; 7 bases align to TRBD2. The CDR3 totals 16 residues. Germline CDR1 is KGHSH and CDR2 is LQKENI. The trim removed 5 bases at V and 2 bases at J, leaving 10 bases unmatched. The CDR3 spells CASSILTGGTTDTQYF. In DNA form, the CDR3 reads TGTGCCAGCTCAATCCTGACGGGGGGAACCACAGATACGCAGTATTTT.

This clone has only one observation. The chain couples TRBV21-1 to TRBJ1-6. TRBV21-1 counts as a pseudogene. The CDR3 runs to 14 residues. The DNA for the CDR3 is TGTGCCAGCAGCAAACAGGGACTTGGGTCACCCCTCCACTTT. It translates to CASSKQGLGSPLHF.

This clone was seen only a few times. V usage is TRBV18 and J usage is TRBJ2-3; D possibly matches TRBD1 or TRBD2 (5 bases each). The CDR3 is made up of 14 amino acids. V lost 7 bases, J lost 1 base, and 12 bases lay in between. Germline CDR1 reads KGHSH; CDR2 reads LQKENI. CDR3 loop: CASCLRDGTDTQYF. The CDR3 nucleotides read TGTGCCAGCTGCCTCCGGGACGGCACAGATACGCAGTATTTT. Full variable domain (rest looked up from reference TRBV18 and TRBJ2-3): NAGVMQNPRHLVRRRGQEARLRCSPMKGHSHVYWYRQLPEEGLKFMVYLQKENIIDESGMPKERFSAEFPKEGPSILRIQQVVRGDSAAYFCASCLRDGTDTQYFGPGTRLTVL.

Written as DNA, the CDR3 is TGTGCCAGCAGTAGCCAGAGCTGGGGTGAGCAGTTCTTC. It is translated as CASSSQSWGEQFF. V gene TRBV6-5 combines with J gene TRBJ2-1; unclear D gene. The CDR3 consists of 13 residues. Germline V gene lookup returns CDR1 MNHEY and CDR2 SVGAGI. V was shortened by 5 bases and J by 9 bases, with 14 bases between the two germline ends.

This rearrangement joins TRBV5-6 to TRBJ1-5, with a possible D match to TRBD1 (5 bases). Germline-derived CDR1 and CDR2 are SGHDT and YYEEEE. The CDR3 is made up of 16 amino acids. V was cut by 5 bases and J by 0 bases, with 15 bases left in between. CDR3: CASRLGGDYSNQPQHF. DNA for the CDR3: TGTGCCAGCAGACTGGGGGGGGATTATAGCAATCAGCCCCAGCATTTT.

Only a few counts were recorded for this clone. The chain carries TRBV30 and TRBJ1-1; tentatively, D is TRBD1 (6 bases). The CDR3 has 13 residues. The germline V gene has CDR1 GTSNPN and CDR2 SVGIG (reference sequence). V was clipped by 4 bases and J by 1 base, with 10 bases between them. In DNA form, the CDR3 reads TGTGCCTGGACAGGGGCTGCGAACACTGAAGCTTTCTTT. Translated: CAWTGAANTEAFF.

V and J are TRBV4-1 and TRBJ2-5, with 8 bases aligning to TRBD2. The CDR3 consists of 18 residues. Trimming at V came to 0 bases and at J to 5 bases, leaving 14 bases not matched to a gene. Germline V CDR1 and CDR2: MGHRA, YSYEKL. The chain's CDR3 is CASSQDFQRGISRETQYF. The CDR3, as DNA: TGCGCCAGCAGCCAAGATTTTCAGCGGGGGATCTCCCGGGAGACCCAGTACTTC.

This clone was seen only once. The chain joins TRBV5-1 to TRBJ2-7; possible D gene TRBD2, 6 bases. V gave up 4 bases and J gave up 3 bases, with 23 bases separating them. Germline lookup yields CDR1 SGHRS and CDR2 YFSETQ. The CDR3 is made up of 17 amino acids. CDR3 in DNA: TGCGCCAGCAGCCTAAGACCCGGCTCAGGGACTGACTACGAGCAGTACTTC. It translates to CASSLRPGSGTDYEQYF.

V gene TRBV2 combines with J gene TRBJ1-4; possibly TRBD1 for D (5 bases). In germline, CDR1 is SNHLY, CDR2 FYNNEI. Between the trimmed V and J ends, which lost 6 bases and 8 bases, there was a span of 25 bases. This CDR3 is 17 amino acids long. CDR3 bases: TGTGCCAGCAGCCGGGGACGAGGAACCCGGGGGGGAGAAAAACTGTTTTTT. Translating gives CASSRGRGTRGGEKLFF.